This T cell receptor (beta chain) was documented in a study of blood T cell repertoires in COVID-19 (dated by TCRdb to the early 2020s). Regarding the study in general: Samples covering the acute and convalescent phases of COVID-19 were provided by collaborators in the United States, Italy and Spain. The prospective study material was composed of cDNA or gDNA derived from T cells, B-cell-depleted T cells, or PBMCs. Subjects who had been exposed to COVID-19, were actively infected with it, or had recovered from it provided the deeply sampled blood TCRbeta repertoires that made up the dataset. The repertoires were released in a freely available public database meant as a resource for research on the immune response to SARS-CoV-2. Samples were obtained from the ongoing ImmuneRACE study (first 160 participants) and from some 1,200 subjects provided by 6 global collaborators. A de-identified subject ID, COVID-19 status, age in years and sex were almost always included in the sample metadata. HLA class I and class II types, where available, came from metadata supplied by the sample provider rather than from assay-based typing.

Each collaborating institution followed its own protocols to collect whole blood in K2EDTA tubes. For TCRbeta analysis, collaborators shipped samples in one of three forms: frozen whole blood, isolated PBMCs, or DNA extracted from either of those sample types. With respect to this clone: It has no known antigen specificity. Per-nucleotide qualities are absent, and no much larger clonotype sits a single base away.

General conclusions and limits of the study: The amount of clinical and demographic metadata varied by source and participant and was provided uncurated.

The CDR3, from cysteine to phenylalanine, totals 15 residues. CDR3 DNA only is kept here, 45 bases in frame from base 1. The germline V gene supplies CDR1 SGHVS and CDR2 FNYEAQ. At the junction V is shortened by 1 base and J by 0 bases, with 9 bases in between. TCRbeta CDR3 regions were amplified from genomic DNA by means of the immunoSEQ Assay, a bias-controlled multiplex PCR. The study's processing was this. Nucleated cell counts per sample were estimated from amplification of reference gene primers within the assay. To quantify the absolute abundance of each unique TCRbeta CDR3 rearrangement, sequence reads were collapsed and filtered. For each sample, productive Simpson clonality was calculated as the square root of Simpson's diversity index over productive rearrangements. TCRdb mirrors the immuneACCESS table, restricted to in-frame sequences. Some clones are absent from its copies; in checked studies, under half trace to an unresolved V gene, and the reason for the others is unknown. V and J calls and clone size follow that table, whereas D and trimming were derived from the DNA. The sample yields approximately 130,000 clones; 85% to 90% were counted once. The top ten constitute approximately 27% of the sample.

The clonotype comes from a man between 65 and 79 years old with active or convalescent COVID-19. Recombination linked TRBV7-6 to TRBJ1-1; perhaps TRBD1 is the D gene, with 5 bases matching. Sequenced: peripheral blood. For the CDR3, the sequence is CASSLGGDMNTEAFF. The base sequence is TGTGCCAGCAGCTTAGGGGGGGATATGAACACTGAAGCTTTCTTT.